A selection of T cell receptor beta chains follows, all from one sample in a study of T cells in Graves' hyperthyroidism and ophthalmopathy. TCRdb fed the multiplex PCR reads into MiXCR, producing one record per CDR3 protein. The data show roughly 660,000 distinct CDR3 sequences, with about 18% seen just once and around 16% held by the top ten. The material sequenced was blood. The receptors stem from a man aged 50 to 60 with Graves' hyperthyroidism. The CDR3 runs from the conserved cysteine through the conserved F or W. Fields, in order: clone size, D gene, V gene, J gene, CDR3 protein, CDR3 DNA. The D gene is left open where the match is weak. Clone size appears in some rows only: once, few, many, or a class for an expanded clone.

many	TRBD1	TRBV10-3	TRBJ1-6	CAISDPDRGGNSPLHF	TGTGCCATCAGTGACCCCGACAGGGGCGGTAATTCACCCCTCCACTTT
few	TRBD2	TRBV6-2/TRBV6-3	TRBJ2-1	CASSYVSGLAGGSSYNEQFF	TGTGCCAGCAGTTACGTATCGGGACTAGCGGGAGGTAGCTCCTACAATGAGCAGTTCTTC
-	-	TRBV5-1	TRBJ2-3	CASSLAGRGSTQYF	TGCGCCAGCAGCTTGGCCGGGCGGGGCAGTACGCAGTATTTT
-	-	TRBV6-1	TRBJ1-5	CASSQEGGQPQHF	TGTGCCAGCAGTCAAGAGGGCGGGCAGCCCCAGCATTTT
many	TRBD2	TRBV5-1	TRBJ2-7	CASSRPGLASSYEQYF	TGCGCCAGCAGCCGACCGGGACTAGCGAGCTCCTACGAGCAGTACTTC
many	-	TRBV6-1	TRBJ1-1	CASSKQVGNTEAFF	TGTGCCAGCAGCAAACAGGTGGGGAACACTGAAGCTTTCTTT
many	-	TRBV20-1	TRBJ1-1	CSARDPVRTEAFF	TGCAGTGCTAGGGACCCCGTGCGCACTGAAGCTTTCTTT
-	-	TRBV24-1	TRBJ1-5	CATSDGLNQPQHF	TGTGCCACCAGTGATGGCCTAAATCAGCCCCAGCATTTT
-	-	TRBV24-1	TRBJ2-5	CATSDPLKTQYF	TGTGCCACCAGTGACCCCCTGAAGACCCAGTACTTC
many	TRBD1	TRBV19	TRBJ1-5	CASSMVRGISSGQPQHF	TGTGCCAGTAGTATGGTCAGGGGGATATCTTCTGGTCAGCCCCAGCATTTT
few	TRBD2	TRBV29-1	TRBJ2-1	CSIRLAVSYNEQFF	TGCAGCATTCGACTAGCGGTCTCCTACAATGAGCAGTTCTTC
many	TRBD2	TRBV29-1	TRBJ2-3	CSVEVMRGADTQYF	TGCAGCGTTGAAGTGATGCGGGGGGCAGATACGCAGTATTTT
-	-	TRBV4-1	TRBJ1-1	CASSQGGGGAEAFF	TGCGCCAGCAGCCAAGGAGGCGGGGGGGCTGAAGCTTTCTTT
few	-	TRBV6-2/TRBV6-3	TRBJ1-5	CASTWTDSNQPQHF	TGTGCCAGCACCTGGACGGATAGCAATCAGCCCCAGCATTTT
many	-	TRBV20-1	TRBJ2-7	CSAVRTYEQYF	TGCAGTGCTGTTCGAACCTACGAGCAGTACTTC
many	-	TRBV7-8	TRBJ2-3	CASSLALDLNSDTQYF	TGTGCCAGCAGCTTAGCGTTGGACCTTAATTCAGATACGCAGTATTTT
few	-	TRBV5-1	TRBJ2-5	CASRGHFQETQYF	TGCGCCAGCAGGGGACATTTCCAAGAGACCCAGTACTTC
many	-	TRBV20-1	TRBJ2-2	CSARGHTNTGELFF	TGCAGTGCTAGGGGACATACTAACACCGGGGAGCTGTTTTTT
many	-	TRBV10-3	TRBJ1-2	CAISEGGKLNYGYTF	TGTGCCATCAGTGAGGGTGGAAAATTGAACTATGGCTACACCTTC
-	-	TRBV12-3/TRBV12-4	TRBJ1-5	CASSFSDSSNQPQHF	TGTGCCAGCAGTTTTAGCGACAGCAGCAATCAGCCCCAGCATTTT
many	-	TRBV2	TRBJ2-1	CASSVRGGQEYHEQFF	TGTGCCAGCAGTGTTAGGGGGGGACAGGAGTACCATGAGCAGTTCTTC
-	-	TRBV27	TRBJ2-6	CASPLSTRGANVLTF	TGTGCCAGTCCATTATCCACGAGAGGGGCCAACGTCCTGACTTTC
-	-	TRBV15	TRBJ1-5	CATSRGGGGRNQPQHF	TGTGCCACCAGCAGAGGAGGTGGGGGCCGCAATCAGCCCCAGCATTTT
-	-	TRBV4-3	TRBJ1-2	CASSQDQQNYGYTF	TGCGCCAGCAGCCAAGATCAACAAAACTATGGCTACACCTTC
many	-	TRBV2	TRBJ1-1	CASSPSLTTEAFF	TGTGCCAGCAGTCCTTCCCTAACCACTGAAGCTTTCTTT
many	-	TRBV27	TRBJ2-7	CASSFQGPTYEQYF	TGTGCCAGCAGTTTCCAGGGGCCTACCTACGAGCAGTACTTC
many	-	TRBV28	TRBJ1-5	CASSTGFNQPQHF	TGTGCCAGCAGTACAGGGTTCAATCAGCCCCAGCATTTT
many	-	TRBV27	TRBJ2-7	CASSLLNSWRYEQYF	TGTGCCAGCAGTTTGCTGAACAGCTGGAGGTACGAGCAGTACTTC
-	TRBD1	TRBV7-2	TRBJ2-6	CASTTGGTSGANVLTF	TGTGCCAGCACCACAGGGGGTACCTCTGGGGCCAACGTCCTGACTTTC
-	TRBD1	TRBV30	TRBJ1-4	CAWSRHRGQSEKLFF	TGTGCCTGGAGTCGACACAGGGGGCAAAGTGAAAAACTGTTTTTT
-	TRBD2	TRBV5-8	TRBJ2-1	CASSFRISVLAGDNEQFF	TGTGCCAGCAGCTTTCGAATTTCCGTACTAGCGGGAGACAATGAGCAGTTCTTC
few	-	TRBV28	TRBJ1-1	CASSLVRVRGTEAFF	TGTGCCAGCAGTTTAGTGAGGGTCAGGGGCACTGAAGCTTTCTTT
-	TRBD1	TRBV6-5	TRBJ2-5	CASSSDRGEENQYF	TGTGCCAGCAGTTCGGACAGGGGTGAAGAGAACCAGTACTTC